A selection of T cell receptor beta chains follows, all from one sample in a study of T cell responses to AZD1222 COVID-19 vaccine. Clones were sequenced by immunoSEQ multiplex PCR, and TCRdb holds only the in-frame ones, with some missing. The repertoire consists of about 130,000 clones, with over 90% occurring once and the leading ten covering about 1%. The source material was peripheral blood, sampled on day 0 of AZD1222 vaccination. Every receptor here comes from an adult in good health. Both conserved end residues are part of each CDR3. The D gene is left open where the match is weak. The size of a clone is reported for some rows only, either as once, few or many, or as a class for expanded clones.

abundance: -
j_gene: TRBJ2-7
v_gene: TRBV28
d_gene: TRBD1
CDR3aa: CASRQDRVAGYEQYF
CDR3nt: TGTGCCAGCAGACAAGACAGGGTCGCGGGCTACGAGCAGTACTTC

abundance: -
j_gene: TRBJ1-1
v_gene: TRBV19
d_gene: -
CDR3aa: CASSIVLRGTEAFF
CDR3nt: TGTGCCAGTAGTATAGTTCTTCGGGGCACTGAAGCTTTCTTT

abundance: once
j_gene: TRBJ1-1
v_gene: TRBV15
d_gene: -
CDR3aa: CATSRDRTGAFF
CDR3nt: TGTGCCACCAGCAGAGACAGGACTGGAGCTTTCTTT

abundance: -
j_gene: TRBJ1-2
v_gene: TRBV6-5
d_gene: -
CDR3aa: CASSSGDRYGYTF
CDR3nt: TGTGCCAGCAGCTCAGGGGATCGCTATGGCTACACCTTC

abundance: -
j_gene: TRBJ1-5
v_gene: TRBV19
d_gene: -
CDR3aa: CASSIDSFQPQHF
CDR3nt: TGTGCCAGTAGTATTGACAGTTTTCAGCCCCAGCATTTT

abundance: once
j_gene: TRBJ1-2
v_gene: TRBV27
d_gene: -
CDR3aa: CASSPRGNRYGYTF
CDR3nt: TGTGCCAGCAGTCCCCGCGGAAATCGCTATGGCTACACCTTC

abundance: -
j_gene: TRBJ2-7
v_gene: TRBV24-1
d_gene: -
CDR3aa: CATSDRGVEQYF
CDR3nt: TGTGCCACCAGTGACCGCGGAGTCGAGCAGTACTTC

abundance: -
j_gene: TRBJ1-2
v_gene: TRBV2
d_gene: TRBD1
CDR3aa: CASSTDRETYGYTF
CDR3nt: TGTGCCAGCAGCACCGACAGGGAAACCTATGGCTACACCTTC

abundance: -
j_gene: TRBJ1-1
v_gene: TRBV6-5
d_gene: TRBD1
CDR3aa: CASSYGSDRAFTEAFF
CDR3nt: TGTGCCAGCAGTTACGGGTCGGACAGGGCGTTCACTGAAGCTTTCTTT

abundance: -
j_gene: TRBJ1-2
v_gene: TRBV4-1
d_gene: -
CDR3aa: CASSQLRTAYGYTF
CDR3nt: TGCGCCAGCAGCCAACTTCGGACTGCTTATGGCTACACCTTC

abundance: -
j_gene: TRBJ1-3
v_gene: TRBV10-3
d_gene: -
CDR3aa: CAISLPQAGNTIYF
CDR3nt: TGTGCCATCAGCCTCCCTCAAGCTGGAAACACCATATATTTT

abundance: -
j_gene: TRBJ2-7
v_gene: TRBV7-9
d_gene: -
CDR3aa: CASSLGARSVQYF
CDR3nt: TGTGCCAGCAGCTTAGGGGCCCGAAGTGTGCAGTACTTC

abundance: -
j_gene: TRBJ2-6
v_gene: TRBV6-4
d_gene: -
CDR3aa: CASSAGSGANVLTF
CDR3nt: TGTGCCAGCAGTGCGGGGTCTGGGGCCAACGTCCTGACTTTC

abundance: -
j_gene: TRBJ1-2
v_gene: TRBV9
d_gene: -
CDR3aa: CASSPRGLGGYGYTF
CDR3nt: TGTGCCAGCAGCCCCCGGGGGCTAGGGGGCTATGGCTACACCTTC

abundance: -
j_gene: TRBJ1-2
v_gene: TRBV2
d_gene: -
CDR3aa: CASSEDLTLANYGYTF
CDR3nt: TGTGCCAGCAGTGAGGACCTAACCTTGGCCAACTATGGCTACACCTTC

abundance: -
j_gene: TRBJ2-5
v_gene: TRBV7-9
d_gene: -
CDR3aa: CASSPGQPWETQYF
CDR3nt: TGTGCCAGCAGTCCTGGACAGCCTTGGGAGACCCAGTACTTC

abundance: -
j_gene: TRBJ2-7
v_gene: TRBV7-2
d_gene: -
CDR3aa: CASSLDRVVGEQYF
CDR3nt: TGTGCCAGCAGCTTAGACAGAGTAGTCGGGGAGCAGTACTTC

abundance: once
j_gene: TRBJ2-7
v_gene: TRBV14
d_gene: TRBD1
CDR3aa: CASSRDSTYEQYF
CDR3nt: TGTGCCAGCAGCAGGGACAGTACCTACGAGCAGTACTTC

abundance: -
j_gene: TRBJ2-3
v_gene: TRBV29-1
d_gene: -
CDR3aa: CSVVKIGTDTQYF
CDR3nt: TGCAGCGTCGTCAAGATCGGGACAGATACGCAGTATTTT

abundance: -
j_gene: TRBJ2-7
v_gene: TRBV14
d_gene: -
CDR3aa: CASSQGVGFQTYEQYF
CDR3nt: TGTGCCAGCAGCCAAGGGGTGGGGTTCCAAACCTACGAGCAGTACTTC

abundance: once
j_gene: TRBJ1-1
v_gene: TRBV12-5
d_gene: -
CDR3aa: CASGSRNEAFF
CDR3nt: TGTGCTAGTGGTTCCCGCAATGAAGCTTTCTTT

abundance: -
j_gene: TRBJ1-2
v_gene: TRBV27
d_gene: TRBD1
CDR3aa: CASSPLGQNYGYTF
CDR3nt: TGTGCCAGCAGTCCTCTGGGACAGAACTATGGCTACACCTTC

abundance: -
j_gene: TRBJ2-1
v_gene: TRBV18
d_gene: TRBD1
CDR3aa: CASSPLGQGRHEQFF
CDR3nt: TGTGCCAGCTCACCTCTGGGACAGGGACGGCATGAGCAGTTCTTC

abundance: -
j_gene: TRBJ1-6
v_gene: TRBV5-4
d_gene: -
CDR3aa: CASSLRAVGNSPLHF
CDR3nt: TGTGCCAGCAGCTTGCGGGCCGTTGGTAATTCACCCCTCCACTTT

abundance: -
j_gene: TRBJ1-4
v_gene: TRBV27
d_gene: -
CDR3aa: CASSFGVLGEKLFF
CDR3nt: TGTGCCAGCAGTTTTGGGGTGTTGGGTGAAAAACTGTTTTTT

abundance: -
j_gene: TRBJ1-2
v_gene: TRBV5-4
d_gene: TRBD1
CDR3aa: CASSYRQGSYDGYTF
CDR3nt: TGTGCCAGCAGCTACCGACAGGGTTCTTATGATGGCTACACCTTC